The next 10 T cell receptor beta chains were all read from a single sample in a study of T-cell reconstitution after alpha-beta-depleted transplantation in children. The authors prepared the TCRbeta library with unique molecular identifiers. TCRdb re-analysed the PCR reads in MiXCR, keeping a single row per CDR3 protein. The table records 260,000 or so distinct CDR3 sequences, 12% of them present only once. The sequenced sample was PBMCs from the stem cell graft donor, obtained from the stem cell graft. Receptors originate from a human donor who donated a stem cell graft to a child with acute lymphoblastic leukemia.

As regards this clonotype: A read error may explain this, as a much larger clone is one base away. DNA for the CDR3: TGTGCCACCAGCCCCCTGTTTCGAAAGGGGGCTCACTATGGCTACACCTTC. Its protein product is CATSPLFRKGAHYGYTF. This sequence joins TRBV7-9 and TRBJ1-2; TRBD1 matches 7 bases. This CDR3 has 17 amino acids. Germline CDR1 SEHNR, CDR2 FQNEAQ (reference sequence). The variable domain in full, with the rest retrieved from reference TRBV7-9 and TRBJ1-2, is DTGVSQNPRHKITKRGQNVTFRCDPISEHNRLYWYRQTLGQGPEFLTYFQNEAQLEKSRLLSDRFSAERPKGSFSTLEIQRTEQGDSAMYLCATSPLFRKGAHYGYTFGSGTRLTVV.

This clonotype was seen many times. The chain employs TRBV9 and TRBJ2-2; possible D gene TRBD1, 5 bases. The CDR3 is made up of 16 amino acids. Germline loops: CDR1 SGDLS, CDR2 YYNGEE. With 10 bases removed from V and 2 bases from J, the gap between germline ends came to 21 bases. CDR3 region: CAGSAGHSPNTGELFF. In DNA form, the CDR3 reads TGTGCCGGATCGGCAGGACATTCTCCAAACACCGGGGAGCTGTTTTTT.

The table lists this clonotype with many counts. This rearrangement joins TRBV5-1 to TRBJ2-6; weak D call: TRBD2 (5 bases). The CDR3 covers 17 residues. Germline assignment: CDR1 SGHRS and CDR2 YFSETQ. Trimming removed 0 bases at V and 0 bases at J, with 10 bases between. The CDR3 DNA follows: TGCGCCAGCAGCTTGGAAGTGGAGGCCTCTGGGGCCAACGTCCTGACTTTC. This codes for CASSLEVEASGANVLTF. The whole variable domain, filled in from reference TRBV5-1 and TRBJ2-6, reads KAGVTQTPRYLIKTRGQQVTLSCSPISGHRSVSWYQQTPGQGLQFLFEYFSETQRNKGNFPGRFSGRQFSNSRSEMNVSTLELGDSALYLCASSLEVEASGANVLTFGAGSRLTVL.

At least ten counts were recorded for this clonotype. The V call is TRBV7-9, the J call TRBJ1-1; unclear D gene. Germline values: CDR1 SEHNR, CDR2 FQNEAQ (reference sequence). Trimming shortened V by 5 bases and J by 10 bases, and 17 bases separated the two germline ends. The length of the CDR3 is 13 residues. The chain's CDR3 is CASSDTPSRGAFF. Here the CDR3 DNA reads TGTGCCAGCAGCGATACACCCTCCCGGGGAGCTTTCTTT.

This clonotype was detected ten times or more. The chain recombines TRBV29-1 with TRBJ2-1; D unclear. This CDR3 comprises 13 residues. CDR1 SQVTM and CDR2 ANQGSEA come from the germline V gene. V lost 5 bases and J 0 bases, leaving 8 bases between the germline ends. The CDR3: CSVWASSYNEQFF. The CDR3 region has the DNA TGCAGCGTTTGGGCGAGCTCCTACAATGAGCAGTTCTTC.

There are a few counts of this clonotype. The J gene is TRBJ2-7, the V gene TRBV6-1; maybe TRBD2 (7 bases). In germline, CDR1 is MNHNS, CDR2 SASEGT. The CDR3 sequence is 14 residues long. The V end was cut by 1 base, the J end by 4 bases, with 11 bases between. As DNA, the CDR3 is TGTGCCAGCAGTGAAGTGAGGGGGGGTTACGAGCAGTACTTC. It encodes CASSEVRGGYEQYF.

This clonotype was seen many times. The chain has TRBV5-1 and TRBJ2-1; D may match TRBD1 or TRBD2 (6 bases each). CDR1 SGHRS and CDR2 YFSETQ come from the germline V gene. Deletions cut 0 bases from V and 7 bases from J, with 14 bases between. The CDR3 is made up of 15 amino acids. The chain's CDR3 is CASSLVGGLRNEQFF. The CDR3 DNA sequence: TGCGCCAGCAGCTTGGTGGGGGGCCTGAGGAATGAGCAGTTCTTC. The full variable domain, rest sourced from reference TRBV5-1 and TRBJ2-1, is KAGVTQTPRYLIKTRGQQVTLSCSPISGHRSVSWYQQTPGQGLQFLFEYFSETQRNKGNFPGRFSGRQFSNSRSEMNVSTLELGDSALYLCASSLVGGLRNEQFFGPGTRLTVL.

In its sample, this clonotype was seen many times. The rearrangement links TRBV29-1 to TRBJ2-2; 9 bases agree with TRBD1. The germline V gene encodes CDR1 SQVTM and CDR2 ANQGSEA. This CDR3 spans 15 amino acids. J was trimmed by 6 bases and V by 7 bases; bases with no gene match: 12. In DNA form, the CDR3 reads TGCAGCGCCACTCAAACAGGGGGCGCAGCCGGGGAGCTGTTTTTT. Translation: CSATQTGGAAGELFF.

This clonotype was detected many times. The chain links TRBV4-2 to TRBJ1-4, with D possibly being TRBD1 (5 bases). Looked up from germline, CDR1 is LGHNA and CDR2 is YNFKEQ. V was trimmed by 0 bases and J by 10 bases, leaving 12 bases between them. The CDR3 has 14 amino acids. Written as DNA, the CDR3 is TGTGCCAGCAGCCAAGATCACCCAGGGCCAAAACTGTTTTTT. It codes for CASSQDHPGPKLFF.

On this clonotype itself: It may be a read error: a sequence one base away is much more abundant. The chain employs TRBV7-9 and TRBJ2-7, with 8 nucleotides matching TRBD1. The CDR3 covers 14 residues. J was trimmed by 3 bases and V by 4 bases; bases with no gene match: 5. Germline V lookup: CDR1 SEHNR, CDR2 FQNEAQ (reference sequence). The CDR3 coding sequence is TGTGCCAGCAGCTCCCAGGGGGCGTTCTACGAGCAGTACTTC. This encodes CASSSQGAFYEQYF. Filled out from reference TRBV7-9 and TRBJ2-7, the complete variable domain reads DTGVSQNPRHKITKRGQNVTFRCDPISEHNRLYWYRQTLGQGPEFLTYFQNEAQLEKSRLLSDRFSAERPKGSFSTLEIQRTEQGDSAMYLCASSSQGAFYEQYFGPGTRLTVT.